The 27 T cell receptor beta chains below all came from one sample that was sequenced in a study of cytomegalovirus exposure and HLA in healthy donors (dated 2017 in TCRdb). To prepare the library, the immunoSEQ multiplex PCR assay was applied. For the multiplex PCR, a mixture combining 60 forward primers for TCR Vbeta segments and 13 reverse primers for TCR Jbeta segments was used. TCRdb retrieved this table from immuneACCESS and kept in-frame rearrangements only. Not all clones are present; in checked studies, unresolved V genes account for under half, and no reason is known for the remainder. The sample table lists about 100,000 clones, 60% to 75% of them with a count of one. About 14% of the sample rests with the top ten. Sequenced sample: PBMCs. These receptors originate from a woman aged 70-85 years in good health and CMV-seropositive.

The chain uses TRBV7-8 and TRBJ2-2, with D perhaps TRBD1 (6 bases). This CDR3 region has 15 residues. Germline loops: CDR1 SGHVS, CDR2 FQNEAQ. Between the trimmed V and J ends, which lost 5 bases and 2 bases, there was a span of 12 bases. The CDR3 sequence is CASSPRTVNTGELFF. Here the CDR3 DNA reads TGTGCCAGCAGCCCCAGGACAGTTAACACCGGGGAGCTGTTTTTT.

This sequence joins TRBV28 and TRBJ1-1; no clear D. Germline V gene data show CDR1 as MDHEN and CDR2 as SYDVKM. The CDR3 covers 12 residues. V was cut by 2 bases and J by 8 bases, with 9 bases left in between. The CDR3 here is CASSLVQPEAFF. The CDR3 nucleotides read TGTGCCAGCAGTTTAGTACAGCCCGAAGCTTTCTTT.

This chain links TRBV2 with TRBJ2-3; TRBD2 might be the D (5 bases). This CDR3 comprises 13 residues. Germline CDR1 is SNHLY and CDR2 is FYNNEI. The V gene lost 0 bases and the J gene lost 6 bases, with 7 bases spanning the gap. Here the CDR3 reads CASSEAERDTQYF. The CDR3 coding sequence is TGTGCCAGCAGTGAAGCCGAGCGGGATACGCAGTATTTT. Drawing the rest from reference TRBV2 and TRBJ2-3, the complete variable domain is EPEVTQTPSHQVTQMGQEVILRCVPISNHLYFYWYRQILGQKVEFLVSFYNNEISEKSEIFDDQFSVERPDGSNFTLKIRSTKLEDSAMYFCASSEAERDTQYFGPGTRLTVL.

This sequence joins TRBV19 and TRBJ2-1, with D perhaps matching TRBD2 (6 bases). CDR3 size: 13 residues. Trimming removed 5 bases from V and 6 bases from J, with 11 bases in between. Germline CDR1 reads LNHDA; CDR2 reads SQIVND (reference sequence). DNA of the CDR3: TGTGCCAGTAGTCCTGGGACTCTCAATGAGCAGTTCTTC. It translates to CASSPGTLNEQFF.

V is TRBV4-2 and J is TRBJ1-5; D may be TRBD1 (5 bases). Germline V gives CDR1 LGHNA, CDR2 YNFKEQ. The CDR3 contains 14 residues. V dropped 0 bases and J dropped 6 bases, with 9 bases sitting between them. In nucleotides, the CDR3 is TGTGCCAGCAGCCAAGAGGGGGGGAGTCAGCCCCAGCATTTT. Amino acids: CASSQEGGSQPQHF.

This chain links TRBV5-1 with TRBJ2-3; possible D gene TRBD2, 5 bases. This CDR3 is built from 14 residues. Trimming removed 5 bases at V and 3 bases at J, with 13 bases between. Germline assignment: CDR1 SGHRS and CDR2 YFSETQ. As DNA, the CDR3 is TGCGCCAGCAGGGAGGCTTTTGGGACAGATACGCAGTATTTT. Translated: CASREAFGTDTQYF.

The chain joins TRBV7-6 to TRBJ2-3; 9 bases align to TRBD2. J lost 0 bases, V lost 5 bases, and 6 bases had no gene match. The germline CDR1 and CDR2 sequences are SGHVS and FNYEAQ. This CDR3 is 16 amino acids long. CDR3 nucleotide sequence: TGTGCCAGCAGCCGACTAGCGGCCTCTAGCACAGATACGCAGTATTTT. Residues: CASSRLAASSTDTQYF.

The chain carries TRBV21-1 and TRBJ2-1; the D call TRBD1 from the table was never checked on the DNA. TRBV21-1 is annotated as a pseudogene. The CDR3 contains 18 residues. The CDR3 DNA reads TGTGCCAGCAGCAAGCCCCAGTCTTCAGGGCCGACCTACAATGAGCAGTTCTTC. It codes for CASSKPQSSGPTYNEQFF.

The chain couples TRBV4-1 to TRBJ2-7; 10 bases map to TRBD2. Germline V gives CDR1 MGHRA, CDR2 YSYEKL. With 2 bases clipped from V and 4 bases from J, the junction kept 5 bases outside the gene matches. This CDR3 is built from 15 residues. The CDR3 DNA is TGCGCCAGCAGCCAAACTAGCGGGACCAATTACGAGCAGTACTTC. Its protein product is CASSQTSGTNYEQYF.

The chain links TRBV11-3 to TRBJ2-1; 9 positions match TRBD2. This CDR3 comprises 14 residues. Germline V gene lookup returns CDR1 SGHNT and CDR2 YENEEA. V lost 1 base to trimming and J lost 10 bases; unmatched junction nucleotides: 5. CDR3 region: CASSLVGSGGEQFF. The DNA of the CDR3 is TGTGCCAGCAGCTTAGTAGGTAGCGGGGGAGAGCAGTTCTTC. The entire variable domain, with the rest obtained from reference TRBV11-3 and TRBJ2-1, is as follows: EAGVVQSPRYKIIEKKQPVAFWCNPISGHNTLYWYLQNLGQGPELLIRYENEEAVDDSQLPKDRFSAERLKGVDSTLKIQPAELGDSAVYLCASSLVGSGGEQFFGPGTRLTVL.

This chain connects TRBV7-6 to TRBJ2-2; 10 bases fit TRBD2. The CDR3 runs 18 residues. The V segment lost 0 bases and the J segment 5 bases; nucleotides outside the gene matches: 9. Germline-derived CDR1 and CDR2 are SGHVS and FNYEAQ. The CDR3 here is CASSLAERGGLQTGELFF. The DNA of the CDR3 is TGTGCCAGCAGCTTAGCAGAGCGGGGGGGCCTTCAAACCGGGGAGCTGTTTTTT.

The rearrangement links TRBV20-1 to TRBJ1-1, with TRBD1 as a possible D gene (5 bases). The CDR3 contains 11 residues. V lost 6 bases to trimming and J lost 1 base, with 6 bases between them. Germline loops: CDR1 DFQATT, CDR2 SNEGSKA (reference sequence). The CDR3 protein is CSAQGNTEAFF. CDR3 nucleotide sequence: TGCAGTGCGCAGGGGAACACTGAAGCTTTCTTT.

The rearrangement links TRBV6-5 to TRBJ2-7; possible D gene TRBD1, 6 bases. This CDR3 comprises 14 residues. Between the trimmed V and J ends, which lost 2 bases and 7 bases, there was a span of 15 bases. Germline CDR1 and CDR2: MNHEY and SVGAGI. CDR3 DNA: TGTGCCAGCAGTTACCCCTCAGGGGTGGGGGAGCAGTACTTC. Its translation is CASSYPSGVGEQYF.

This chain uses TRBV29-1 with TRBJ2-1; no reliable D call. The CDR3 runs to 14 residues. CDR1 SQVTM and CDR2 ANQGSEA come from the germline V gene. The V and J ends lost 7 bases and 2 bases respectively, with 15 bases between them. The CDR3 sequence is CSGVEVRTYNEQFF. The CDR3 DNA is TGCAGCGGGGTCGAGGTCCGAACCTACAATGAGCAGTTCTTC.

This rearrangement joins TRBV18 to TRBJ1-4, with D possibly TRBD1 on 5 matching bases. Trimming removed 3 bases at V and 8 bases at J, with 10 bases between. Germline loops: CDR1 KGHSH, CDR2 LQKENI. There are 13 residues in the CDR3. The CDR3 DNA reads as TGTGCCAGCTCACCCCGACAGATAGAAAAACTGTTTTTT. This sequence encodes CASSPRQIEKLFF.

This clone was counted between two and nine times. The V gene is TRBV27, the J gene TRBJ2-1, with TRBD2 matching over 13 bases. V trimming: 4 bases; J trimming: 10 bases; junction bases outside the gene matches: 10. The CDR3 runs 16 residues. CDR1 is MNHEY, CDR2 SMNVEV, per germline (reference sequence). The CDR3 DNA follows: TGTGCCAGCAGTTACCCTCCGGGACTAGCGGGAAAGGAGCAGTTCTTC. The encoded protein is CASSYPPGLAGKEQFF.

J is TRBJ2-1 and V is TRBV29-1; 7 bases align to TRBD2. J was trimmed by 8 bases and V by 8 bases; bases with no gene match: 6. CDR3 size: 11 residues. CDR1 and CDR2 from the germline V gene are SQVTM and ANQGSEA. The CDR3 spells CSCLGRDEQFF. CDR3 in DNA: TGCAGCTGTTTGGGGAGGGATGAGCAGTTCTTC.

This rearrangement joins TRBV11-2 to TRBJ1-4; TRBD1 agrees at 8 bases. Trimming removed 0 bases from V and 0 bases from J; junction bases left unmatched: 6. The CDR3 has 18 residues. Germline assignment: CDR1 SGHAT and CDR2 FQNNGV. CDR3 nucleotides: TGTGCCAGCAGCTTAGAGCGGGGCAGGGGGCCAACTAATGAAAAACTGTTTTTT. Encoded protein: CASSLERGRGPTNEKLFF.

In this sample, this clone turned up a few times. The chain combines TRBV15 with TRBJ1-5; 7 nucleotides align to TRBD1. This CDR3 comprises 17 residues. Germline loops: CDR1 LNHNV, CDR2 YYDKDF (reference sequence). Losses at the gene ends were 1 base for V and 6 bases for J; bases not matched to a gene: 12. In nucleotides, the CDR3 is TGTGCCACCAGCAGAGTTGTGAGGACAGGTGAAGGTCAGCCCCAGCATTTT. Amino acids: CATSRVVRTGEGQPQHF.

This clone was picked up one time. CDR3 residues: CASSLQGARQETQYF. The CDR3, as DNA: TGCGCCAGCAGCTTACAGGGGGCCCGGCAAGAGACCCAGTACTTC. V usage is TRBV5-1 and J usage is TRBJ2-5; 9 bases agree with TRBD1. V was pared by 2 bases and J by 2 bases, with 4 bases of the junction left unmatched. There are 15 residues in the CDR3. Germline V gene lookup returns CDR1 SGHRS and CDR2 YFSETQ.

V is TRBV11-2 and J is TRBJ2-2; D uncertain. Germline loops: CDR1 SGHAT, CDR2 FQNNGV. V was clipped by 1 base and J by 6 bases, with 6 bases between them. CDR3 size: 13 residues. The CDR3 sequence is CASSLVRAGELFF. The CDR3 DNA is TGTGCCAGCAGCTTAGTACGAGCCGGGGAGCTGTTTTTT.

In regard to this clone: Other DNA sequences in this specimen translate into the identical CDR3. V and J are TRBV28 and TRBJ2-7; unclear D gene. V was pared by 3 bases and J by 4 bases, with 7 bases between. This CDR3 is 12 amino acids long. CDR1 and CDR2 from the germline V gene are MDHEN and SYDVKM. The chain's CDR3 is CASSFLAYEQYF. As DNA, the CDR3 is TGTGCCAGCAGTTTTTTGGCTTACGAGCAGTACTTC.

The chain carries TRBV6-6 and TRBJ2-3; tentatively, D is TRBD1 (8 bases). Trimming took 7 bases from V and 4 from J, leaving 18 bases between them. CDR1 is MNHNY, CDR2 SVGAGI, per germline (reference sequence). The CDR3 covers 15 residues. The CDR3 DNA sequence: TGTGCCAGCACGGGAGGACAGGGAGGTGCAGATACGCAGTATTTT. It specifies CASTGGQGGADTQYF.

The chain employs TRBV9 and TRBJ1-1; TRBD1 aligns across 8 bases. CDR1 and CDR2 (germline): SGDLS, YYNGEE. V shed 1 base and J 7 bases; nucleotides not matched to a gene: 3. CDR3 length equals 13 residues. CDR3 amino acids: CASSVNGQGEAFF. The DNA for the CDR3 is TGTGCCAGCAGCGTAAACGGACAGGGTGAAGCTTTCTTT. The complete variable domain, with remaining parts taken from reference TRBV9 and TRBJ1-1, reads DSGVTQTPKHLITATGQRVTLRCSPRSGDLSVYWYQQSLDQGLQFLIQYYNGEERAKGNILERFSAQQFPDLHSELNLSSLELGDSALYFCASSVNGQGEAFFGQGTRLTVV.

CDR3 nucleotides: TGTGCCAGCACCCCCCCAGCGGGAGGGATCAAGGCCTACAATGAGCAGTTCTTC. This sequence encodes CASTPPAGGIKAYNEQFF. The J gene is TRBJ2-1, the V gene TRBV27, with 10 nucleotides matching TRBD2. Trimming removed 7 bases from V and 2 bases from J; junction bases left unmatched: 14. This CDR3 contains 18 residues. Germline-derived CDR1 and CDR2 are MNHEY and SMNVEV (reference sequence).

The rearrangement links TRBV7-9 to TRBJ2-7; a possible D gene is TRBD2 (5 bases). Trimming left V 0 bases short and J 6 bases short, with 18 bases between. The CDR3 contains 16 residues. Germline CDR1 is SEHNR and CDR2 is FQNEAQ (reference sequence). Written as DNA, the CDR3 is TGTGCCAGCAGCTTAGCGGGCCCCGGGATGATTCGCGAGCAGTACTTC. Translated, it gives CASSLAGPGMIREQYF.

The chain has TRBV6-5 and TRBJ2-7, with D possibly TRBD1 on 5 matching bases. Looked up from germline, CDR1 is MNHEY and CDR2 is SVGAGI. This CDR3 contains 15 residues. V gave up 0 bases and J gave up 2 bases, with 11 bases separating them. CDR3 protein: CASSYSPGPTYEQYF. Written as DNA, the CDR3 is TGTGCCAGCAGTTACTCGCCAGGGCCGACCTACGAGCAGTACTTC.